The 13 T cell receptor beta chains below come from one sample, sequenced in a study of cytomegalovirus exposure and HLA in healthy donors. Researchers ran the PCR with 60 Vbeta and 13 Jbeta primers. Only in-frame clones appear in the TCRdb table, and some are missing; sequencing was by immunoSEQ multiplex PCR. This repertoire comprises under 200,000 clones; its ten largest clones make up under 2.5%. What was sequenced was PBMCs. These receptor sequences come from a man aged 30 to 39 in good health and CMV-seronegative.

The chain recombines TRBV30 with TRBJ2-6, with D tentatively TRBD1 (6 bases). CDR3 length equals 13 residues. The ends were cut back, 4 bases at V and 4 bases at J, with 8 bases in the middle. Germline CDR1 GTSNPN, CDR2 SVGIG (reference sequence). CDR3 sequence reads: CAWTGAGANVLTF. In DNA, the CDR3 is TGTGCCTGGACAGGGGCCGGGGCCAACGTCCTGACTTTC.

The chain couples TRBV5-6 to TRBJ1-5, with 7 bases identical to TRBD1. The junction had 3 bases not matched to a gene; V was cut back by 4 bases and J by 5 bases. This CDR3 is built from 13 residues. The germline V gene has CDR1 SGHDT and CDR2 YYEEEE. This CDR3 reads CASSIDRDQPQHF. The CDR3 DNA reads TGTGCCAGCAGCATCGACAGGGATCAGCCCCAGCATTTT.

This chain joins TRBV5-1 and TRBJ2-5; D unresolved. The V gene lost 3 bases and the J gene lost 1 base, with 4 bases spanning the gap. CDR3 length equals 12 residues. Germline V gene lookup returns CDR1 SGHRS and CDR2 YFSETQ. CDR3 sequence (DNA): TGCGCCAGCAGCTCTTCCCAAGAGACCCAGTACTTC. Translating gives CASSSSQETQYF.

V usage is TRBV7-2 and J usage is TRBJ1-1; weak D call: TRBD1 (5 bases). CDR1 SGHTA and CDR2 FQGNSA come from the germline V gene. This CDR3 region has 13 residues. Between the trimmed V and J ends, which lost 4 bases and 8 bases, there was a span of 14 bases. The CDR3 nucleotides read TGTGCCAGCAGCTCATCAGGGAAAGGAGAAGCTTTCTTT. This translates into CASSSSGKGEAFF.

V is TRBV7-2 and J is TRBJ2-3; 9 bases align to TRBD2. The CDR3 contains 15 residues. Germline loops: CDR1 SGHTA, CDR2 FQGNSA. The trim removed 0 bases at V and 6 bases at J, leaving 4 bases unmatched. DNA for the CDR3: TGTGCCAGCAGCTTAGCTAGCGGGAGAACGGATACGCAGTATTTT. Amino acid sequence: CASSLASGRTDTQYF.

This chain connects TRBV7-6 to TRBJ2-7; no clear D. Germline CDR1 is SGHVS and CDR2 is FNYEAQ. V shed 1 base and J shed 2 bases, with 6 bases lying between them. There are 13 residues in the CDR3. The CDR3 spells CASSLEIAYEQYF. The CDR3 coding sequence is TGTGCCAGCAGCTTAGAAATAGCCTACGAGCAGTACTTC.

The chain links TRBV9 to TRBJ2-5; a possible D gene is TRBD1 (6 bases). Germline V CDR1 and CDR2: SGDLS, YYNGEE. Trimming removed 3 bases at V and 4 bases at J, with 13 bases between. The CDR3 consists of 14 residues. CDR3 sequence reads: CASSATQTGETQYF. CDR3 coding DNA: TGTGCCAGCAGCGCGACTCAGACAGGAGAGACCCAGTACTTC.

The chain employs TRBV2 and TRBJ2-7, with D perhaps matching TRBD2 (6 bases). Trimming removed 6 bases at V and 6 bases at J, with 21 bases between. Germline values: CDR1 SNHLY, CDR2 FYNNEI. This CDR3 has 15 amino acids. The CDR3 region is CASSPEHGSGFEQYF. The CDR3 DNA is TGTGCCAGCAGCCCCGAGCACGGCAGCGGGTTCGAGCAGTACTTC.

The CDR3 loop reads CATNYLGSRNEQFF. CDR3 DNA: TGTGCCACCAATTATCTTGGGAGCCGGAATGAGCAGTTCTTC. The chain carries TRBV10-3 and TRBJ2-1; tentative D call: TRBD2 (5 bases). The CDR3 consists of 14 residues. Trimming shortened V by 10 bases and J by 7 bases, and 20 bases separated the two germline ends. Per germline, CDR1 ENHRY and CDR2 SYGVKD.

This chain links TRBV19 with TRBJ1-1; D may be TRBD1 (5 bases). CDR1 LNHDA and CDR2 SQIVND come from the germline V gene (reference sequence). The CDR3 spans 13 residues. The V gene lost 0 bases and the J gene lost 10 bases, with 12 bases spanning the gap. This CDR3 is CASSIDHGGTAFF. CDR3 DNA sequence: TGTGCCAGTAGTATAGATCATGGGGGGACAGCTTTCTTT.

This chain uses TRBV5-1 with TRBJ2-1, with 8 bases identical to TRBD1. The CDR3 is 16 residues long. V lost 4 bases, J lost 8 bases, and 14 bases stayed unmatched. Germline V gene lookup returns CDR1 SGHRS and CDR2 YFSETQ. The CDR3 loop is CASSPTSRGRLYEQFF. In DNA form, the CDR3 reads TGCGCCAGCAGCCCGACCTCCAGGGGGCGGCTCTATGAGCAGTTCTTC.

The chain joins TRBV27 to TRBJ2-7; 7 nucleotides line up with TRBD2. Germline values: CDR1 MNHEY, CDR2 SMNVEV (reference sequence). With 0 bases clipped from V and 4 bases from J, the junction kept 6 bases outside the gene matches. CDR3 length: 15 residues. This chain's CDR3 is CASSLSWTRDYEQYF. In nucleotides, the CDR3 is TGTGCCAGCAGTTTATCGTGGACTAGAGATTACGAGCAGTACTTC.

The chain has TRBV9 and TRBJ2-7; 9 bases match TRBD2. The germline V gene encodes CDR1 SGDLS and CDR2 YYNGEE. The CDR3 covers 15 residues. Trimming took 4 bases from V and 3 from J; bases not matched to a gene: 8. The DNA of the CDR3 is TGTGCCAGCAGCCCGATGACTAGCGGATTCTACGAGCAGTACTTC. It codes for CASSPMTSGFYEQYF.